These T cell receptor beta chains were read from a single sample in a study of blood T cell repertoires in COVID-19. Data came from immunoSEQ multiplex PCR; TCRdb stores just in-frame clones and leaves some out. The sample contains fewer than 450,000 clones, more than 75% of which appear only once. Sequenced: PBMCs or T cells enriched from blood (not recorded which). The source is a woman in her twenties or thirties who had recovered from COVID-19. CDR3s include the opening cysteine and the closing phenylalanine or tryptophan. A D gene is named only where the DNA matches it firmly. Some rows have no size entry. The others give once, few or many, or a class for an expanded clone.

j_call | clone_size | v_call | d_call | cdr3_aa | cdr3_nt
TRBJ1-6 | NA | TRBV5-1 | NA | CASSLVGSSNSPLHF | TGCGCCAGCAGCTTGGTTGGTAGTAGTAATTCACCCCTCCACTTT
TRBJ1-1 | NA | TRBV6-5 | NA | CASSSPAEAFF | TGTGCCAGCAGTTCCCCGGCTGAAGCTTTCTTT
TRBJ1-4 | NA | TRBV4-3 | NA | CASSQDGSGTTNEKLFF | TGCGCCAGCAGCCAAGATGGGTCGGGGACTACTAATGAAAAACTGTTTTTT
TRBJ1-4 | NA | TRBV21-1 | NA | CARRGLREKLFF | TGTGCCCGCCGGGGGTTGCGGGAAAAACTGTTTTTT
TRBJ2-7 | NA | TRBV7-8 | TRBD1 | CASSLVGQSNEQYF | TGTGCCAGCAGCTTAGTGGGACAGTCCAACGAGCAGTACTTC
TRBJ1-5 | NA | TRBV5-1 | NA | CASSRPRGHPNQPQHF | TGCGCCAGCAGCAGGCCCCGGGGACACCCTAATCAGCCCCAGCATTTT
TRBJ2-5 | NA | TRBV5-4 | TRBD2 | CASSEPAGGQETQYF | TGTGCCAGCAGCGAACCAGCGGGGGGCCAAGAGACCCAGTACTTC
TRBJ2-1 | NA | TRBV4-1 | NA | CASSQVAAARVNEQFF | TGCGCCAGCAGCCAAGTTGCCGCGGCTCGGGTCAATGAGCAGTTCTTC
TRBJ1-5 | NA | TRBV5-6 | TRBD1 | CASSLSGPRDRGRNQPQHF | TGTGCCAGCAGCTTGTCCGGCCCACGAGACAGGGGGCGGAATCAGCCCCAGCATTTT
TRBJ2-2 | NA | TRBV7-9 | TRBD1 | CASSSRDRRNTGELFF | TGTGCCAGCAGCTCGAGGGACAGGCGGAACACCGGGGAGCTGTTTTTT
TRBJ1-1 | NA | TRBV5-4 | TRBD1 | CASIMTGVAVTEAFF | TGTGCCAGCATCATGACAGGGGTTGCGGTCACTGAAGCTTTCTTT
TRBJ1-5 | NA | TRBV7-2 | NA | CASSLTPGAGQPQHF | TGTGCCAGCAGCTTGACTCCAGGGGCTGGTCAGCCCCAGCATTTT
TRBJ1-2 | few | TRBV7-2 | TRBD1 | CASSPRGGTNYGYTF | TGTGCCAGCAGCCCCCGAGGGGGCACTAACTATGGCTACACCTTC
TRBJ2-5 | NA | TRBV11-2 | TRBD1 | CASSPTGGPYQETQYF | TGTGCCAGCAGCCCCACAGGGGGACCGTACCAAGAGACCCAGTACTTC
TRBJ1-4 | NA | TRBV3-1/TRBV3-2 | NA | CASSHTPTGPGEKLFF | TGTGCCAGCAGCCACACACCTACAGGGCCGGGGGAAAAACTGTTTTTT
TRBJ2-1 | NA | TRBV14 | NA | CASSSVGGYVNEQFF | TGTGCCAGCAGCTCGGTGGGGGGATACGTCAATGAGCAGTTCTTC
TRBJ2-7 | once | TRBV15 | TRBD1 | CATSTRGLYEQYF | TGTGCCACCAGCACCAGGGGGCTCTACGAGCAGTACTTC
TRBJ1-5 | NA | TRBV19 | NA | CATRRNSQHQPQHF | TGTGCCACAAGAAGGAACAGTCAGCATCAGCCCCAGCATTTT
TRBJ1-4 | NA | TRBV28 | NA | CASSRQSPGANEKLFF | TGTGCCAGCAGCCGCCAATCCCCAGGGGCGAATGAAAAACTGTTTTTT
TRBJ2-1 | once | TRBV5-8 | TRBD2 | CASSWKRGVHNEQFF | TGTGCCAGCAGCTGGAAGCGGGGGGTCCACAATGAGCAGTTCTTC
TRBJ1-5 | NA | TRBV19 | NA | CASSIRGQPQHF | TGTGCCAGTAGTATAAGGGGTCAGCCCCAGCATTTT
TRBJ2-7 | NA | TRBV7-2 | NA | CASSLARGRAGYEQYF | TGTGCCAGCAGCTTAGCGCGGGGTAGGGCCGGTTACGAGCAGTACTTC
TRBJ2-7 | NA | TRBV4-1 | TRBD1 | CASSQETGDDEQYF | TGCGCCAGCAGCCAAGAGACAGGGGACGACGAGCAGTACTTC
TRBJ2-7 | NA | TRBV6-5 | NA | CASSKTGRNYEQYF | TGTGCCAGCAGTAAGACAGGGAGGAACTACGAGCAGTACTTC
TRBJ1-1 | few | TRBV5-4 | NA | CASSTDRPSGNTEAFF | TGTGCCAGCAGCACCGACAGGCCCTCGGGGAACACTGAAGCTTTCTTT
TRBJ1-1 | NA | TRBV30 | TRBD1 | CAWRRQGLNTEAFF | TGTGCCTGGAGAAGACAGGGGTTGAACACTGAAGCTTTCTTT
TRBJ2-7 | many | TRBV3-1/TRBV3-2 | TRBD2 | CASSQAGGSSYEQYF | TGTGCCAGCAGCCAAGCGGGGGGTAGCTCCTACGAGCAGTACTTC
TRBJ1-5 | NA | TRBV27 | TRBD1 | CASSLWGTGTKSNQPQHF | TGTGCCAGCAGTTTATGGGGGACAGGGACGAAGAGCAATCAGCCCCAGCATTTT
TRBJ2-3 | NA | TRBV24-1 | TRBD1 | CATSDGTGSPDTQYF | TGTGCCACCAGTGACGGGACAGGGTCCCCAGATACGCAGTATTTT
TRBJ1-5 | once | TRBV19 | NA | CASNLPWREGSNQPQHF | TGTGCCAGTAACCTCCCCTGGAGGGAGGGCAGCAATCAGCCCCAGCATTTT
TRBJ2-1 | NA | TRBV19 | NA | CASSIGGPYNEQFF | TGTGCCAGTAGTATTGGAGGCCCCTACAATGAGCAGTTCTTC
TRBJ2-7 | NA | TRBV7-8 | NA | CASSSPRQNEQYF | TGTGCCAGCAGCTCCCCTAGACAGAACGAGCAGTACTTC
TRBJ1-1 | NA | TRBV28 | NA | CASRPEGPRGTEAFF | TGTGCCAGTAGACCAGAAGGTCCCCGGGGGACTGAAGCTTTCTTT
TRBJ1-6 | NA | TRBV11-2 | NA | CASSLSDPGHSSYNSPLHF | TGTGCCAGCAGCTTATCGGACCCGGGACACAGCTCCTATAATTCACCCCTCCACTTT
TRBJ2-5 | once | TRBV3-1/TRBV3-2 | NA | CASSQQGARGSETQYF | TGTGCCAGCAGCCAGCAGGGGGCGCGGGGGTCAGAGACCCAGTACTTC
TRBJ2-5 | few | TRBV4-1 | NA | CASSQPLGSSETQYF | TGCGCCAGCAGCCAACCACTGGGCAGTTCGGAGACCCAGTACTTC
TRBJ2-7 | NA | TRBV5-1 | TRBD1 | CASSDPGGSYEQYF | TGCGCCAGCAGCGACCCAGGGGGCTCCTACGAGCAGTACTTC
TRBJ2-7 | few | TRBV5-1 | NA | CASSFNPQNEQYF | TGCGCCAGCAGCTTTAATCCCCAGAACGAGCAGTACTTC
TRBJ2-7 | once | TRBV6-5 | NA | CASSYPGAYEQYF | TGTGCCAGCAGTTACCCCGGTGCCTACGAGCAGTACTTC
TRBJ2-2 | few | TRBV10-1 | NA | CASSFDRSDTGELFF | TGCGCCAGCAGTTTCGACAGGTCGGACACCGGGGAGCTGTTTTTT
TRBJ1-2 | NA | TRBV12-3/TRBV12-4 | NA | CASSIQGIYGYTF | TGTGCCAGCAGCATACAGGGCATCTATGGCTACACCTTC
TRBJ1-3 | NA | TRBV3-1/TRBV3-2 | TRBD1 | CASSPRDRALGNTIYF | TGTGCCAGCAGCCCACGGGACAGGGCTTTAGGAAACACCATATATTTT
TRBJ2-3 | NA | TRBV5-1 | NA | CASTSPSTDTQYF | TGCGCCAGCACCTCCCCTAGCACAGATACGCAGTATTTT
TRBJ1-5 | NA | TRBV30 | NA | CAWSVNNILQPQHF | TGTGCCTGGAGTGTAAATAATATTCTTCAGCCCCAGCATTTT
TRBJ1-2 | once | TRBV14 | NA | CASSQDLRDTNYGYTF | TGTGCCAGCAGCCAAGATCTCCGGGATACTAACTATGGCTACACCTTC
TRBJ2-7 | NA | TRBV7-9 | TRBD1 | CASRGQGPLYEQYF | TGTGCCAGCCGCGGACAGGGGCCTCTTTACGAGCAGTACTTC
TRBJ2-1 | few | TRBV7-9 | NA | CASSLAGGLGEQFF | TGTGCCAGCAGCTTAGCGGGGGGGCTCGGTGAGCAGTTCTTC
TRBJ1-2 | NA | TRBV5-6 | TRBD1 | CASSRWTGGNYYGYTF | TGTGCCAGCAGCCGATGGACAGGGGGCAATTACTATGGCTACACCTTC
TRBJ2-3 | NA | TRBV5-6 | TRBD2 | CASSLRLAGAGDTQYF | TGTGCCAGCAGCTTGAGGCTAGCGGGGGCCGGGGATACGCAGTATTTT
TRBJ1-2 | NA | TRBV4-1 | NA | CASSQDPGRGLGYTF | TGCGCCAGCAGCCAAGATCCCGGCCGCGGTTTGGGCTACACCTTC
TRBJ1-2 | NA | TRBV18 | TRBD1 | CASSRLGTDYGYTF | TGTGCCAGCTCCCGCCTGGGGACAGACTATGGCTACACCTTC